Each of the 8 T cell receptor beta chains below was sequenced from the same sample in a study of blood T cell repertoires in COVID-19. Assay: immunoSEQ multiplex PCR; the TCRdb copy retains only in-frame clones and omits some. The sample comprises roughly 170,000 clones, 87% of which are singletons, and under 15% rests with the top ten. Sequences were obtained from peripheral blood. These receptors all stem from a woman in her 70s with COVID-19, enrolled during active disease.

The chain joins TRBV27 to TRBJ1-1; D not certain. The CDR3 runs to 12 residues. Germline lookup yields CDR1 MNHEY and CDR2 SMNVEV (reference sequence). With 5 bases removed from V and 5 bases from J, the gap between germline ends came to 9 bases. The CDR3 sequence is CASSKSGTEAFF. The CDR3 coding sequence is TGTGCCAGCAGTAAATCGGGAACTGAAGCTTTCTTT.

This chain uses TRBV6-1 with TRBJ1-1; the D is unclear. With 3 bases removed from V and 4 bases from J, the gap between germline ends came to 12 bases. This CDR3 is 14 amino acids long. Germline CDR1 and CDR2: MNHNS and SASEGT. The CDR3 nucleotides are TGTGCCAGCAGTGATGAGGGAAGGAGCACTGAAGCTTTCTTT. It yields the protein CASSDEGRSTEAFF.

The chain combines TRBV29-1 with TRBJ2-1; weak D call: TRBD1 (5 bases). The CDR3 loop spans 16 amino acids. Germline CDR1 is SQVTM and CDR2 is ANQGSEA. The ends were cut back, 6 bases at V and 4 bases at J, with 22 bases in the middle. The CDR3 DNA reads TGCAGCGTCCGGGTTAATCAGGGATTGGCATACAATGAGCAGTTCTTC. It encodes CSVRVNQGLAYNEQFF.

This clone turned up a few times. The V and J genes are TRBV19 and TRBJ1-2; no clear D gene. This CDR3 is built from 14 residues. Germline CDR1 and CDR2: LNHDA and SQIVND (reference sequence). V dropped 5 bases and J dropped 3 bases, with 13 bases sitting between them. CDR3 sequence (DNA): TGTGCCAGTAGTCCAGCGGGCCGCGACTATGGCTACACCTTC. Protein: CASSPAGRDYGYTF.

The chain uses TRBV6-2 or TRBV6-3 and TRBJ1-2, with 8 bases that match TRBD1. Unmatched junction bases numbered 10, after V lost 5 bases and J lost 8 bases. This CDR3 region has 14 residues. Germline V gives CDR1 MNHEY, CDR2 SVGEGT. CDR3 DNA sequence: TGTGCCAGCAGTGAGAGGACAGGGATTGGGGGCTACACCTTC. This codes for CASSERTGIGGYTF.

The chain employs TRBV11-3 and TRBJ2-7, with D perhaps matching TRBD2 (6 bases). The CDR3 is made up of 13 amino acids. Per the germline V gene, CDR1 is SGHNT and CDR2 is YENEEA. V was trimmed by 5 bases and J by 6 bases, leaving 14 bases between them. DNA of the CDR3: TGTGCCAGCAGCCCCAGGTCCGGGGGCGAGCAGTACTTC. Amino acids: CASSPRSGGEQYF.

This clone appeared a single time. The chain couples TRBV6-4 to TRBJ1-5; possible D gene TRBD1, 5 bases. Germline loops: CDR1 MRHNA, CDR2 SNTAGT. This CDR3 region has 13 residues. The V and J ends lost 5 bases and 5 bases respectively, with 10 bases between them. CDR3 DNA sequence: TGTGCCAGCAGTCCCGACAGAGATCAGCCCCAGCATTTT. Its protein product is CASSPDRDQPQHF.

In the case of this clone: Distinct nucleotide sequences in the sample also encode this CDR3. The genes are TRBV15 and TRBJ2-7, with D possibly TRBD1 on 5 matching bases. V lost 1 base and J 0 bases, leaving 7 bases between the germline ends. The germline gives CDR1 LNHNV, CDR2 YYDKDF (reference sequence). This CDR3 contains 14 residues. The CDR3 DNA reads as TGTGCCACCAGCAGAGGACAGAACTCCTACGAGCAGTACTTC. Protein product: CATSRGQNSYEQYF.